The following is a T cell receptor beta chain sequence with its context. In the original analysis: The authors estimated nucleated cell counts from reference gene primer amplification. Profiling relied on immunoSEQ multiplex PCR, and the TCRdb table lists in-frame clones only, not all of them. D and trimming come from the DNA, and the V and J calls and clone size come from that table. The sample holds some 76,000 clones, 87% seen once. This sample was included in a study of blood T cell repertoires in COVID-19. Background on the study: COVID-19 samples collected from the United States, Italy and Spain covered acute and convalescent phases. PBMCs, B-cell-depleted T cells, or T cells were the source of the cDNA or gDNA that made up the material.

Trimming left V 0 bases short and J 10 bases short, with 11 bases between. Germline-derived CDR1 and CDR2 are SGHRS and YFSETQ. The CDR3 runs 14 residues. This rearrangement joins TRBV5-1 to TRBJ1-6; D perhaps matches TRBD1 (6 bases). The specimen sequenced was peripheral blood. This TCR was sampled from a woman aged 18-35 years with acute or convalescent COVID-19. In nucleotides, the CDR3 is TGCGCCAGCAGCTTGGGTACAGGGAGCTCACCCCTCCACTTT. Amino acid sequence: CASSLGTGSSPLHF.